These 9 T cell receptor beta chains were all obtained from the same sample, sequenced in a study of blood T cell repertoires in COVID-19. Clones were sequenced by immunoSEQ multiplex PCR, and TCRdb holds only the in-frame ones, with some missing. The sample has about 120,000 clones; 86% are singletons. Sequencing was carried out using peripheral blood. These receptors were obtained from a man aged 40-50 years with acute or convalescent COVID-19.

The V gene is TRBV6-5, the J gene TRBJ1-1; D might be TRBD1 (5 bases). V was pared by 8 bases and J by 2 bases, with 12 bases between. Germline V gives CDR1 MNHEY, CDR2 SVGAGI. The CDR3 extends over 13 amino acids. The CDR3 here is CASGAAANTEAFF. DNA for the CDR3: TGTGCCAGCGGGGCGGCAGCCAACACTGAAGCTTTCTTT.

The chain employs TRBV6-2 or TRBV6-3 and TRBJ2-7, with 16 bases fitting TRBD2. The junction had 6 bases not matched to a gene; V was cut back by 5 bases and J by 2 bases. CDR1 is MNHEY, CDR2 SVGEGT, per germline. This CDR3 region has 17 residues. The CDR3 coding sequence is TGTGCCAGCAGTCAGGGACTAGCGGGAGGGCCCCCCTACGAGCAGTACTTC. Its translation is CASSQGLAGGPPYEQYF.

J is TRBJ1-1 and V is TRBV6-2 or TRBV6-3; 10 bases map to TRBD1. Germline V lookup: CDR1 MNHEY, CDR2 SVGEGT. V dropped 4 bases and J dropped 0; count of bases not matched to a gene: 2. CDR3 length: 15 residues. The CDR3 spells CASSSGQGMNTEAFF. CDR3 coding DNA: TGTGCCAGCAGTTCGGGACAGGGGATGAACACTGAAGCTTTCTTT.

The chain links TRBV23-1 to TRBJ2-7, with 11 bases matching TRBD1. TRBV23-1 falls under the ORF class, with uncertain function. The CDR3 spans 16 residues. V was pared by 3 bases and J by 5 bases, with 9 bases of the junction left unmatched. The DNA for the CDR3 is TGCGCCAGCAGTCATTGGACAGGGGGCTTAGACCACGAGCAGTACTTC. Translation gives CASSHWTGGLDHEQYF.

This clone was seen only once. V is TRBV5-8 and J is TRBJ1-5, with TRBD1 matching over 9 bases. This CDR3 has 17 residues. Germline CDR1 and CDR2: SGHTS and YDEGEE. With V trimmed by 3 bases and J by 2 bases, 9 bases remained unmatched. In nucleotides, the CDR3 is TGTGCCAGCAGCTCGGACAGGGGAACCTTCGGCAATCAGCCCCAGCATTTT. Protein sequence: CASSSDRGTFGNQPQHF. Together with reference TRBV5-8 and TRBJ1-5, the CDR3 gives the full variable domain: EAGVTQSPTHLIKTRGQQATLRCSPISGHTSVYWYQQALGLGLQFLLWYDEGEERNRGNFPPRFSGRQFPNYSSELNVNALELEDSALYLCASSSDRGTFGNQPQHFGDGTRLSIL.

This clone was counted a few times. V and J are TRBV3-1 (or the pseudogene TRBV3-2) and TRBJ2-1; 11 nucleotides line up with TRBD2. Trimming removed 3 bases from V and 9 bases from J; junction bases left unmatched: 7. Germline V gene sequence: CDR1 LGHDT, CDR2 YNNKEL (reference sequence). The CDR3 runs 15 residues. DNA of the CDR3: TGTGCCAGCAGCCAGGGGACTAGCGGAGGAACTGAGCAGTTCTTC. Translation gives CASSQGTSGGTEQFF.

The V gene is TRBV3-1 (or the pseudogene TRBV3-2), the J gene TRBJ1-5; D is undetermined. Germline CDR1 is LGHDT and CDR2 is YNNKEL (reference sequence). There are 11 residues in the CDR3. V gave up 8 bases and J gave up 4 bases, with 6 bases separating them. CDR3 amino acids: CASRGNQPQHF. In nucleotides, the CDR3 is TGTGCCAGCCGGGGAAATCAGCCCCAGCATTTT.

This clone was observed once. The V gene is TRBV4-1, the J gene TRBJ2-7; 8 nucleotides align to TRBD1. There are 15 residues in the CDR3. The germline V gene has CDR1 MGHRA and CDR2 YSYEKL. The trim removed 4 bases at V and 3 bases at J, leaving 8 bases unmatched. CDR3 DNA: TGCGCCAGCAGCCGGTTGGGACAGGAAAACTACGAGCAGTACTTC. Its translation: CASSRLGQENYEQYF.

The chain combines TRBV5-1 with TRBJ2-3; D is perhaps TRBD1 (6 bases). The length of the CDR3 is 15 residues. Trimming left V 1 base short and J 3 bases short, with 12 bases between. CDR1 is SGHRS, CDR2 YFSETQ, per germline. CDR3 loop: CASSLLAGATDTQYF. The CDR3 DNA sequence: TGCGCCAGCAGCTTGCTGGCAGGGGCTACAGATACGCAGTATTTT. Combining the CDR3 with reference TRBV5-1 and TRBJ2-3 gives the whole variable domain KAGVTQTPRYLIKTRGQQVTLSCSPISGHRSVSWYQQTPGQGLQFLFEYFSETQRNKGNFPGRFSGRQFSNSRSEMNVSTLELGDSALYLCASSLLAGATDTQYFGPGTRLTVL.